The source of this TCR beta chain is a study of CD8 T cells in ankylosing spondylitis (dated by TCRdb to about 2017). For context, the study as a whole: The study profiled T cell receptor beta repertoires in healthy donors and ankylosing spondylitis patients to find disease-linked TCR variants. The full study cohort comprised about 25 ankylosing spondylitis patients and some 100 healthy donors. Peripheral blood was sampled, and synovial fluid was additionally collected from ankylosing spondylitis patients. Summary of the overall study and its limitations: Some motif variants had previously been reported in the synovial fluid and blood of reactive arthritis patients, which suggests shared mechanisms of disease initiation. In peripheral blood, the disease-linked clones were found at relatively low frequencies and had a CD8+ phenotype. Significant enrichment of the disease-linked clones was reported in matched synovial fluid samples from ankylosing spondylitis patients. A TCR beta motif made up of several highly homologous amino acid variants appeared to be characteristic of blood from ankylosing spondylitis patients.

As encoded in the germline V gene, CDR1 is SGDLS while CDR2 is YYNGEE. At the junction V is shortened by 3 bases and J by 5 bases; bases outside the gene matches: 6. The CDR3 numbers 16 residues from cysteine through phenylalanine. Just CDR3 DNA is preserved here, 48 bases in frame from base 1. These reads were obtained on an Illumina HiSeq 2500. Quantitative 5'-RACE with molecular barcodes was used to prepare TCR beta libraries. The authors processed their data as follows. A new computational method, built on a probabilistic model of VDJ rearrangement, was used to identify disease-linked TCR variants. In TCRdb, the public reads were trimmed at Q25 with fastp and aligned with MiXCR, with productive beta chains retained. Each CDR3 protein appears once, grouped with its most common genes and DNA. TCRdb, rather than the study authors, made the V and J calls. This sample holds around 150,000 distinct CDR3 sequences; roughly 10% were observed only once. 25% to 35% of the sample rests with the top ten.

Regarding this clonotype: Its antigen target is currently unknown. Within one base of it there is no much larger clone, and no base qualities were kept.

Recombination connected TRBV9 to TRBJ2-1; 12 middle bases align to TRBD2. The TCR sequence derives from a male donor with ankylosing spondylitis or in good health (not recorded which). Sequenced sample: blood, either unsorted or a sorted T cell fraction (not recorded which). CDR3 region: CASSGTGLAGHNEQFF. DNA sequence: TGTGCCAGCAGCGGCACTGGACTAGCGGGACACAATGAGCAGTTCTTC.